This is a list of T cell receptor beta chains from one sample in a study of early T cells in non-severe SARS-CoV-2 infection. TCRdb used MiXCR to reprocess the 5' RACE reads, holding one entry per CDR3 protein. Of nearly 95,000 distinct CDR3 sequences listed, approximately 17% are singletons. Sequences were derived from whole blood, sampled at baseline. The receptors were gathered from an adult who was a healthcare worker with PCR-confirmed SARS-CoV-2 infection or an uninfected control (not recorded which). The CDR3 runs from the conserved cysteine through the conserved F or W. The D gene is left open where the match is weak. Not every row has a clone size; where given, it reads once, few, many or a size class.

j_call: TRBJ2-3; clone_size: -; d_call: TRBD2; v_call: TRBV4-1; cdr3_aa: CASITSGDTQYF; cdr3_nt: TGCGCCAGCATCACTAGCGGAGATACGCAGTATTTT
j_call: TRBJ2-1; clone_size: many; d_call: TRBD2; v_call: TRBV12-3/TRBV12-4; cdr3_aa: CASSRGAGGPNEQFF; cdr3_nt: TGTGCCAGCAGCCGAGGGGCGGGAGGGCCGAATGAGCAGTTCTTC
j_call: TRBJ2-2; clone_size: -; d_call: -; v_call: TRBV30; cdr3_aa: CAWSVPVRTGELFF; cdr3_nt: TGTGCCTGGAGTGTACCAGTACGCACCGGGGAGCTGTTTTTT
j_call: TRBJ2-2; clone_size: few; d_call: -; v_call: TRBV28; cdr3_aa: CASSLADGSGKLFF; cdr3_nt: TGTGCCAGCAGTTTAGCGGACGGTTCGGGGAAGCTGTTTTTT
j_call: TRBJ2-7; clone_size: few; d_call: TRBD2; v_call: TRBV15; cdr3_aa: CATSGASGSFEQYF; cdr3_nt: TGTGCCACCAGCGGGGCTAGCGGTAGTTTTGAGCAGTACTTC
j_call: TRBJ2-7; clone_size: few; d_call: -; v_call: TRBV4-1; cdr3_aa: CASSQDLAPGYEQYF; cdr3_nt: TGCGCCAGCAGCCAAGATCTTGCCCCAGGGTACGAGCAGTACTTC
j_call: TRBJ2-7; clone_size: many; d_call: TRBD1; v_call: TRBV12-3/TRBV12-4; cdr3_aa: CASSLGTGAYEQYF; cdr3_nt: TGTGCCAGCAGTTTAGGGACAGGTGCCTACGAGCAGTACTTC
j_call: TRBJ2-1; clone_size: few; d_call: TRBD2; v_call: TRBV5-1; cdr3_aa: CASSYLAGIYNEQFF; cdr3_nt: TGCGCCAGCAGCTATCTAGCGGGAATCTACAATGAGCAGTTCTTC
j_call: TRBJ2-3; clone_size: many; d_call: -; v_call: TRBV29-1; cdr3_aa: CSGEQGRSNTQYF; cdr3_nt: TGCAGCGGGGAGCAGGGTCGCTCAAATACGCAGTATTTT
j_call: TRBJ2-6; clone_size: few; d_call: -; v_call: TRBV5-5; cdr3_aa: CASSLLGISGANVLTF; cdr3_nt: TGTGCCAGCAGCTTGTTGGGAATCTCTGGGGCCAACGTCCTGACTTTC
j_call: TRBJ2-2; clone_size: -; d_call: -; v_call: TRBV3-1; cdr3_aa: CASSQGRYHTGELFF; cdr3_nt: TGTGCCAGCAGCCAAGGTCGCTATCACACCGGGGAGCTGTTTTTT
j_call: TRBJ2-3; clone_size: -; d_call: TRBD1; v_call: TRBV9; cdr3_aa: CASSVTGGAPGDTQYF; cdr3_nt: TGTGCCAGCAGCGTAACAGGGGGCGCCCCGGGGGATACGCAGTATTTT
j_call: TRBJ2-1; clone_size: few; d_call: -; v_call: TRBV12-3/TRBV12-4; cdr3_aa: CASSFRPDYNEQFF; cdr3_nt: TGTGCCAGCAGTTTTAGGCCGGACTACAATGAGCAGTTCTTC
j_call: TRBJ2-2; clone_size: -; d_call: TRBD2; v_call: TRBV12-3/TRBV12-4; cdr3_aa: CASSPNLAGVTGELFF; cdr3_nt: TGTGCCAGCAGTCCTAATCTAGCGGGAGTCACCGGGGAGCTGTTTTTT
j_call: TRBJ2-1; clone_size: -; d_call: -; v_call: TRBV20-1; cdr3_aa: CSARDRAVYEQFF; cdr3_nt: TGCAGTGCTAGAGATCGGGCGGTCTATGAGCAGTTCTTC
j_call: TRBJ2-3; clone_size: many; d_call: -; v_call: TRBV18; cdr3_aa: CASSPSAPRGTQYF; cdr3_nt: TGTGCCAGCTCACCAAGCGCCCCACGAGGTACGCAGTATTTT
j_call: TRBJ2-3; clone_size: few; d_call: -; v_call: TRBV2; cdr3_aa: CASSARLGTDTQYF; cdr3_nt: TGTGCCAGCAGTGCGCGACTAGGCACAGATACGCAGTATTTT
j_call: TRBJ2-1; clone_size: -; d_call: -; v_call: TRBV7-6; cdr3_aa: CASSRSSGSYNEQFF; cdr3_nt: TGTGCCAGCAGCCGAAGTAGCGGCTCCTATAATGAGCAGTTCTTC
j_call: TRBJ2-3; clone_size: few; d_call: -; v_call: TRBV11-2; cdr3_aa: CASSLLFKHTQYF; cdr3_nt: TGTGCCAGCAGCTTACTCTTCAAGCATACGCAGTATTTT
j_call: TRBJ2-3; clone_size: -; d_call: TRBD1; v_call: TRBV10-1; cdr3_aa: CASSAGQGSSLTDTQYF; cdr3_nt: TGCGCCAGCAGTGCCGGACAGGGATCTTCCCTCACAGATACGCAGTATTTT
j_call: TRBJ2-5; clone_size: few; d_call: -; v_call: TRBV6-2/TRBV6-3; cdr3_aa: CASNYPGETQYF; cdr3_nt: TGTGCCAGCAACTACCCCGGGGAGACCCAGTACTTC
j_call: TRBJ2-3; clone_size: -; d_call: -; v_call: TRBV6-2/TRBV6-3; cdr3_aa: CASSFGPDTQYF; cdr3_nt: TGTGCCAGCAGTTTTGGACCAGATACGCAGTATTTT
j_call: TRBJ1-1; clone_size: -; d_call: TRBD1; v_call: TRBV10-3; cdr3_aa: CAISERGQDEAFF; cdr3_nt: TGTGCCATCAGTGAGAGGGGACAGGATGAAGCTTTCTTT
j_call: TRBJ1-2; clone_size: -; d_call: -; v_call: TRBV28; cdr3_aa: CASSSFAHYGYTF; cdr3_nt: TGTGCCAGCAGTTCCTTCGCACACTATGGCTACACCTTC
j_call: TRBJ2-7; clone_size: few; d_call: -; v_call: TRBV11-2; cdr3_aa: CASSRYFEQYF; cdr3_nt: TGTGCCAGCAGCAGGTATTTCGAGCAGTACTTC
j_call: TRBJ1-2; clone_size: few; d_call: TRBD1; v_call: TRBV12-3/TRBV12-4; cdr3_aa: CASSAVTGGLNNYGYTF; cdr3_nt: TGTGCCAGCAGTGCCGTGACAGGGGGCCTCAATAACTATGGCTACACCTTC
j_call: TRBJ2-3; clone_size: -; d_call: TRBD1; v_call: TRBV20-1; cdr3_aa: CSASGTGLNTDTQYF; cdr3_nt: TGCAGTGCTTCCGGGACAGGGCTGAACACAGATACGCAGTATTTT
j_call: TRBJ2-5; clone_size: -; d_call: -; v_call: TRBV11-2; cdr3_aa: CASSPQGIYVETQYF; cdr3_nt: TGTGCCAGCAGCCCACAGGGCATTTACGTGGAGACCCAGTACTTC
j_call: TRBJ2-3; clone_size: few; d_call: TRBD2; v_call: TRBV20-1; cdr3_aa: CSASRTSSDTQYF; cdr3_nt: TGCAGTGCTAGCCGGACTAGCAGCGATACGCAGTATTTT
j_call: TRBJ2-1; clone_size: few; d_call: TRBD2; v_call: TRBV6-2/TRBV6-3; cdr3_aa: CASSSPAGSLFDEQFF; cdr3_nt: TGTGCCAGCAGCTCCCCAGCGGGATCCTTGTTCGATGAGCAGTTCTTC
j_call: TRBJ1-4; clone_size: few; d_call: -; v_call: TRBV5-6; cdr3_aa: CASSFGSRQALFF; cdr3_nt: TGTGCCAGCAGCTTTGGGAGCCGCCAGGCACTGTTTTTT
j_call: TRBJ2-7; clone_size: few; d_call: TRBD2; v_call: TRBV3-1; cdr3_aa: CASRSGTSGRGFLEQYF; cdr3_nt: TGTGCCAGCAGGTCCGGGACTAGCGGGAGGGGGTTTCTCGAGCAGTACTTC
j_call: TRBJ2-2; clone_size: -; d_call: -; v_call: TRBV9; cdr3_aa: CASSQRGQGGTGELFF; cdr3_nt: TGTGCCAGCAGCCAAAGAGGGCAGGGCGGTACCGGGGAGCTGTTTTTT
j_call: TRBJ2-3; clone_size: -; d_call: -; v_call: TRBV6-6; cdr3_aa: CASSLKRRDGVTQYF; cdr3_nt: TGTGCCAGCAGTTTAAAACGGAGGGACGGAGTTACGCAGTATTTT
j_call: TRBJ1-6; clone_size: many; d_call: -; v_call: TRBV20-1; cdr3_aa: CSATDRVDNSPLHF; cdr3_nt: TGCAGTGCCACCGACAGAGTCGATAATTCACCCCTCCACTTT
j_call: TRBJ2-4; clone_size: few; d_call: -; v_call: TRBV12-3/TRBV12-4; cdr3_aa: CASSHQGFLAKNIQYF; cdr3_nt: TGTGCCAGCAGTCACCAGGGATTCCTAGCCAAAAACATTCAGTACTTC
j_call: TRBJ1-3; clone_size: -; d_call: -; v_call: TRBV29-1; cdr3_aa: CSVRDSGNTIYF; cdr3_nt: TGCAGCGTCAGGGATTCTGGAAACACCATATATTTT
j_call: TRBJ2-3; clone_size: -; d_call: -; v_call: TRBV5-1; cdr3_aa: CASSLDGGADTQYF; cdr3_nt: TGCGCCAGCAGCTTGGATGGGGGGGCGGATACGCAGTATTTT
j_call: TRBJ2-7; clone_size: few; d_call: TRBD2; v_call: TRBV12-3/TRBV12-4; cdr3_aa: CASSYPGGYEQYF; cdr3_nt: TGTGCCAGCAGTTACCCGGGGGGTTACGAGCAGTACTTC
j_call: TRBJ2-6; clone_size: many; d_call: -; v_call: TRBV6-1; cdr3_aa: CASISIFSGANVLTF; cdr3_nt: TGTGCCAGCATCTCCATCTTCTCTGGGGCCAACGTCCTGACTTTC
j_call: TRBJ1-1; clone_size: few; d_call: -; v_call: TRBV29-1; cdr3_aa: CSVATALNTEAFF; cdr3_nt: TGCAGCGTCGCCACAGCCTTGAACACTGAAGCTTTCTTT
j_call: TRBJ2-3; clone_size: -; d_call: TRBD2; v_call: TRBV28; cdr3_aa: CASTSEASGRAGKDTQYF; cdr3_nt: TGTGCCAGCACCTCAGAGGCTAGCGGGAGGGCCGGAAAAGATACGCAGTATTTT